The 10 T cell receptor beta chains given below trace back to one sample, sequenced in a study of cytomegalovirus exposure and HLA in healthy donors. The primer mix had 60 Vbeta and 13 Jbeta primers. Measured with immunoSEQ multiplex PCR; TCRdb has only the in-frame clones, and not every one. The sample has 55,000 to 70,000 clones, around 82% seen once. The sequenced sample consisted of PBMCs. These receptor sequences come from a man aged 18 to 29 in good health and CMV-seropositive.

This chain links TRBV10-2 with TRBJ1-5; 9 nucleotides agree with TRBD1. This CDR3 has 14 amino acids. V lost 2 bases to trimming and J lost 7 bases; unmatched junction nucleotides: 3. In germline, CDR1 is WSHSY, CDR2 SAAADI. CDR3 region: CASSEIQGAQPQHF. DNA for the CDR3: TGCGCCAGCAGTGAGATACAGGGGGCCCAGCCCCAGCATTTT.

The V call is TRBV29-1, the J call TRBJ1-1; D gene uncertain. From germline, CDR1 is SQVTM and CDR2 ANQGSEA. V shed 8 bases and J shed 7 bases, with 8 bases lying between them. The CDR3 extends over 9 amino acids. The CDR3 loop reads CSSELEAFF. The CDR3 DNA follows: TGCAGCTCCGAACTTGAAGCTTTCTTT.

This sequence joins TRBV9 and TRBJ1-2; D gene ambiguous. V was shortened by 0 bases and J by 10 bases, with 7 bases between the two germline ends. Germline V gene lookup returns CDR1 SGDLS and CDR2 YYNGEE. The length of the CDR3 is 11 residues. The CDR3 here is CASSVGLSYTF. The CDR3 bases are TGTGCCAGCAGCGTAGGGCTTTCCTACACCTTC.

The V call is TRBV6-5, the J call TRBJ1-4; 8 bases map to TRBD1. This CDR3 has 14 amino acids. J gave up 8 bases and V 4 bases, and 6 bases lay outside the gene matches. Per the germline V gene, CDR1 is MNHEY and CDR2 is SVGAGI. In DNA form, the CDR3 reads TGTGCCAGCAGTTTCGGACAGGGATGGGAAAAACTGTTTTTT. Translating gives CASSFGQGWEKLFF.

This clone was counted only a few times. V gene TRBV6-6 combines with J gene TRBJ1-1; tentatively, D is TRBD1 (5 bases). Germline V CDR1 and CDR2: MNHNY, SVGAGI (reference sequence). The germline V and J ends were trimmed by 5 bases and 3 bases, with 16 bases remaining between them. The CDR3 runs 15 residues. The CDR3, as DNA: TGTGCCAGCAGTACGCCCCAGGGTTTGTACACTGAAGCTTTCTTT. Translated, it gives CASSTPQGLYTEAFF.

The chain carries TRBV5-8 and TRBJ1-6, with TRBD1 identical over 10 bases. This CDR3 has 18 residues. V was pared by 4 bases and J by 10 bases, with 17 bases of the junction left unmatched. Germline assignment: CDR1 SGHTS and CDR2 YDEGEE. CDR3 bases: TGTGCCAGCAGCCCGCTGGGGACAGGGGTCAGCTTGGGGTCACCCCTCCACTTT. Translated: CASSPLGTGVSLGSPLHF.

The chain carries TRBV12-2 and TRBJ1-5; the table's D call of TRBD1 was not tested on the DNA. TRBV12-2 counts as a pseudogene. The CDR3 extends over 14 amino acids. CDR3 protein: CASRGTGTQWPQHF. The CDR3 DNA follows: TGTGCAAGTCGCGGAACAGGCACTCAATGGCCCCAGCATTTT.

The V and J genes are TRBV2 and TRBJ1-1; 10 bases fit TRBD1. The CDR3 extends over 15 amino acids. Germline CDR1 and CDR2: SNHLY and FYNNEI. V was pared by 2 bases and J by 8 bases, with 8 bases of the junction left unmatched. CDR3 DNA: TGTGCCAGCAGTGAAACAAGACGGACAGGGGGAGAAGCTTTCTTT. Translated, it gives CASSETRRTGGEAFF.

Written as DNA, the CDR3 is TGTGCCAGCGGACTAGCGGGGGTCCCGTTCTTC. This gives the protein CASGLAGVPFF. The chain is built from TRBV6-1 and TRBJ2-1; 13 bases agree with TRBD2. Germline trimming cut 8 bases from V and 15 bases from J; bases unmatched to any gene: 4. There are 11 residues in the CDR3. Germline V gene lookup returns CDR1 MNHNS and CDR2 SASEGT.

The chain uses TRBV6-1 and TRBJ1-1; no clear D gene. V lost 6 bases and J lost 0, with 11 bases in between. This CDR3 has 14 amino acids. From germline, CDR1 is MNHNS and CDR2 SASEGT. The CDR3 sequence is CASRNPDMNTEAFF. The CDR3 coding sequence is TGTGCCAGCAGGAATCCAGACATGAACACTGAAGCTTTCTTT.